This T cell receptor (beta chain) comes out of a study of shared clonotypes between healthy human individuals (dated by TCRdb to the early 2020s). With regard to the full study: Three men and a couple of women, aged 18 to 49 years, made up the cohort. For each donor, three plates each were used for CD4 naive and CD4 memory, two plates were used for CD8 naive, and one plate was used for CD8 memory. Blood TCR repertoires of five healthy adults were deeply sequenced to estimate repertoire size and the extent of clonotype sharing between individuals. To increase sequencing depth and limit assay-specific biases, different laboratories used diverse techniques to prepare libraries and sequence TCR repertoires. Per donor, leukapheresis produced somewhere between about 0.94 and 10 billion PBMCs.

Study-level results and caveats: About 4.5% of naive CD4, 3% to 3.5% of naive CD8, about 2.5% of memory CD4, and 0.4% of memory CD8 clonotypes were shared across a few donors. Sampling was restricted to blood, and TCR repertoires in tissue are likely to differ from TCR repertoires in blood. Pairwise subsampling led to the expectation that sequencing depth would affect the degree of clonotype sharing among donors. Larger estimated clonotype richness was generally found for naive subsets than for memory subsets. Clonotypes shared by all four sorted-subset donors showed higher generation probabilities than non-shared clonotypes. Because the study included a small number of donors, the genetic and exposure-history diversity represented was limited. Rarefaction of sorted-subset datasets indicated incomplete sequencing despite the large sequencing depth.

CD8 naive samples were obtained by positive selection for CCR7 among CD45RO-negative cells, yielding a CD45RA+CCR7+ population from which TemRA cells were excluded. The donors were healthy, HIV-negative adults who had no recently reported acute infections or vaccinations. All donors were Caucasian adults living in Nashville, Tennessee, USA. Blood was collected by leukapheresis, and PBMCs were isolated by Ficoll-Histopaque density gradient centrifugation and then cryopreserved in liquid nitrogen vapor phase. Purity and quantity of every magnetically sorted T cell population were checked by analytical flow cytometry. From each sorted fraction, genomic DNA was isolated and quantified by UV absorbance on a Nanodrop 2000c. The CDR3 has 15 amino acids, counting the end cysteine and phenylalanine. Only the CDR3 DNA is retained, 45 bases long and in frame from the first base. CDR1 and CDR2, looked up from the germline V gene, are SGDLS and YYNGEE. V loses 4 bases of germline sequence and J loses 1 base, and the interval between the two ends is 12 bases.

TCR CDR3 regions were amplified from genomic DNA by multiplex PCR using the deep immunoSEQ assay. For each cell subset, the extracted genomic DNA was distributed evenly across all wells of several immunoSEQ 96-well plates, and each plate served as one replicate. For sorted subsets, each replicate PCR was loaded with roughly 200 ng genomic DNA, equivalent to some 27,000 T cell genomes. Purified libraries were measured with a Qubit 3.0 fluorometer, size-checked on a Bioanalyzer 2100, and measured again with the KAPA Library Quantification kit. A separate single-read 150-cycle Illumina NextSeq 550 flow cell was used to sequence each immunoSEQ 96-well plate. Per the original workflow: Because only junctional sequences without quality scores were contained in the immunoSEQ output, filtering matching that applied to full-length reads could not be performed. Sequences were annotated with PyIR, a Python wrapper for IgBLAST v1.9, using IMGT germline references to assign V/J genes and CDR3. Reads with weak V/J assignments (E-value above 1e-6), missing CDR3, stop codons, out-of-frame junctions, or ambiguous translated residues were removed. V3J clonotypes were defined as sequences sharing an identical inferred V gene, J gene, and CDR3 amino acid sequence. Percentage overlap between repertoires was calculated by dividing the number of shared unique clonotypes by the size of the smaller repertoire. RTK rarefaction, the Chao1 estimator, and Recon v2.1 estimates of unobserved clonotypes were used to assess repertoire richness. For all TCRbeta clonotypes obtained by the gDNA method from a handful of donors, generation probabilities were computed with OLGA. The table was pulled from immuneACCESS by TCRdb, which kept in-frame rearrangements only. Such tables lose some clones; where checked, under half of the loss comes from unresolved V genes, and the rest has no known cause. V and J calls and clone size are as listed in that table; D and trimming were resolved from the DNA. In this sample the table shows hundreds of thousands of clones, 85% to 95% of which occur a single time. In total, the top ten clones hold about 0.11% of the sample.

Note on this clone: No antigen is known for it. Per-base quality was not reported, and no clone a single base away is much larger than it.

The chain couples TRBV9 to TRBJ2-1, with a tentative D gene TRBD2 over 6 matching bases. Sequencing input: naive CD8+ T cells sorted from blood. What the cell subset or site label conveys for this sample: CD45RA+CCR7+. This receptor was obtained from a woman aged 25 to 39 in good health. The DNA is TGTGCCAGCAGCTTGGAGGGGTCTTCCTACAATGAGCAGTTCTTC. This gives the protein CASSLEGSSYNEQFF.